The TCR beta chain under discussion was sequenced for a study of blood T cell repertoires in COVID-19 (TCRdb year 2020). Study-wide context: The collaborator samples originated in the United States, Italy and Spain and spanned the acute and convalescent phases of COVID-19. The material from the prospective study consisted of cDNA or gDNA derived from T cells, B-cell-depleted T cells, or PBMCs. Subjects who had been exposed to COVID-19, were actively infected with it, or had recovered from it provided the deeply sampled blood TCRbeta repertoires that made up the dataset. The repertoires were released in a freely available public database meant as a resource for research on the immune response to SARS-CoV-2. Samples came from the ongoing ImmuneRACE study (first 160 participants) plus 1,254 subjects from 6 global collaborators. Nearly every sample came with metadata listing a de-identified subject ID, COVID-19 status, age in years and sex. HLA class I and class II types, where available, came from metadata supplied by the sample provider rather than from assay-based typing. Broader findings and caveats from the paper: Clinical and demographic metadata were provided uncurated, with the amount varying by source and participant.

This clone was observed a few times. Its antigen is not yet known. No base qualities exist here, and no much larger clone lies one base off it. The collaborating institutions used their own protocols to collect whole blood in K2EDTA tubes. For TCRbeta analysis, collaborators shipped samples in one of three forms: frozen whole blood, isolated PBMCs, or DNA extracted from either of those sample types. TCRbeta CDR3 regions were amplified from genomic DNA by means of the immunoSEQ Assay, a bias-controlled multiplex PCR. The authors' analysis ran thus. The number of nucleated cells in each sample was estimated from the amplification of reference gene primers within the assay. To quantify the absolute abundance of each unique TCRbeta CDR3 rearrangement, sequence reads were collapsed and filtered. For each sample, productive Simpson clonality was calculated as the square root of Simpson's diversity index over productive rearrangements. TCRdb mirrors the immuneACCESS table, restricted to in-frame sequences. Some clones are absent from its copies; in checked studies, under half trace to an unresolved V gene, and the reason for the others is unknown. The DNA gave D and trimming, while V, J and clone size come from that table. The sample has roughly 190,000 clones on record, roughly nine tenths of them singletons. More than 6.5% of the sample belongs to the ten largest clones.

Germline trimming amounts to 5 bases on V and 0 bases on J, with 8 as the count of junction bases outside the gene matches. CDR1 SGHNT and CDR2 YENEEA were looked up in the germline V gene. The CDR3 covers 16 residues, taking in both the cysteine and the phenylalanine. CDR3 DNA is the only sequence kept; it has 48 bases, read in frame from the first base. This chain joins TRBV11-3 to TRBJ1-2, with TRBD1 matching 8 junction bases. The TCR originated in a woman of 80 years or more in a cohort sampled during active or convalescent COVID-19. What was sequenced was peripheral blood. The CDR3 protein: CASSRRGTGPNYGYTF. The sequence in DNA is TGTGCCAGCAGCCGTAGAGGGACAGGCCCTAACTATGGCTACACCTTC.